The 11 T cell receptor beta chains below all came from one sample that was sequenced in a study of technical replicates of blood from a few donors. Sequenced by immunoSEQ multiplex PCR; TCRdb stores in-frame clones only, minus some. The data hold 12,000 or so clones, with 85% to 95% observed a single time. The sample taken for sequencing was PBMCs. The source of these receptors is a human donor in good health.

This sequence joins TRBV12-5 and TRBJ2-3; TRBD2 aligns across 11 bases. The CDR3 loop spans 20 amino acids. Per the germline V gene, CDR1 is LGHNT and CDR2 is FRNRAP. V was pared by 1 base and J by 1 base, with 13 bases of the junction left unmatched. The CDR3 reads CASGLGQLAGVVLGTDTQYF. Written as DNA, the CDR3 is TGTGCTAGTGGTTTGGGCCAACTAGCGGGAGTGGTATTGGGCACAGATACGCAGTATTTT.

The rearrangement joins TRBV12-5 to TRBJ2-5, with D perhaps matching TRBD2 (5 bases). Germline values: CDR1 LGHNT, CDR2 FRNRAP. The CDR3 is 13 residues long. The V end was cut by 2 bases, the J end by 1 base, with 5 bases between. The CDR3 loop is CASGLSGQETQYF. The CDR3 nucleotides are TGTGCTAGTGGTTTGAGCGGCCAAGAGACCCAGTACTTC.

The chain has TRBV7-9 and TRBJ2-1; D is unclear. The germline CDR1 and CDR2 sequences are SEHNR and FQNEAQ (reference sequence). The V end was cut by 4 bases, the J end by 2 bases, with 15 bases between. The CDR3 spans 16 residues. The chain's CDR3 is CASSSYSVTAYNEQFF. The CDR3 DNA is TGTGCCAGCAGCTCGTACTCGGTAACCGCCTACAATGAGCAGTTCTTC.

The chain carries TRBV7-8 and TRBJ2-5; possible D gene TRBD1, 5 bases. Trimming removed 0 bases at V and 1 base at J, with 15 bases between. Germline V gene data show CDR1 as SGHVS and CDR2 as FQNEAQ. This CDR3 is 17 amino acids long. CDR3 loop: CASSLAVRAPVQETQYF. The CDR3 DNA reads TGTGCCAGCAGCTTAGCGGTCAGGGCCCCTGTCCAAGAGACCCAGTACTTC. Combining the CDR3 with reference TRBV7-8 and TRBJ2-5 gives the whole variable domain GAGVSQSPRYKVAKRGQDVALRCDPISGHVSLFWYQQALGQGPEFLTYFQNEAQLDKSGLPSDRFFAERPEGSVSTLKIQRTQQEDSAVYLCASSLAVRAPVQETQYFGPGTRLLVL.

V usage is TRBV19 and J usage is TRBJ2-7; 7 positions match TRBD1. Losses at the gene ends were 9 bases for V and 7 bases for J; bases not matched to a gene: 12. Germline CDR1 reads LNHDA; CDR2 reads SQIVND (reference sequence). CDR3 length: 13 residues. The CDR3 DNA sequence: TGTGCCAGCACCACGACAGGGTTGAGGGAGCAGTACTTC. Translating gives CASTTTGLREQYF.

The rearrangement uses TRBV27 and TRBJ2-7; 10 bases match TRBD2. V lost 8 bases and J lost 12; bases outside the gene matches: 7. This CDR3 comprises 11 residues. CDR1 and CDR2 (germline): MNHEY, SMNVEV (reference sequence). Written as DNA, the CDR3 is TGTGCCAGCGGATCCGGGACTAGCGTGTACTTC. Its translation is CASGSGTSVYF.

The chain uses TRBV2 and TRBJ1-1; possible D gene TRBD1, 5 bases. The length of the CDR3 is 11 residues. The V and J ends lost 6 bases and 5 bases respectively, with 7 bases between them. The germline V gene has CDR1 SNHLY and CDR2 FYNNEI. CDR3 sequence reads: CASRGETEAFF. The CDR3 coding sequence is TGTGCCAGCAGAGGGGAAACTGAAGCTTTCTTT.

The chain carries TRBV28 and TRBJ1-5, with D possibly TRBD1 on 6 matching bases. Germline V lookup: CDR1 MDHEN, CDR2 SYDVKM. V shed 5 bases and J shed 5 bases, with 16 bases lying between them. The CDR3 covers 15 residues. The CDR3 is CASSPAGGRHQPQHF. The DNA for the CDR3 is TGTGCCAGCAGTCCTGCGGGGGGCCGACATCAGCCCCAGCATTTT.

The chain carries TRBV5-1 and TRBJ2-7, with TRBD2 as a possible D gene (6 bases). From germline, CDR1 is SGHRS and CDR2 YFSETQ. This CDR3 region has 16 residues. V was pared by 5 bases and J by 1 base, with 19 bases between. CDR3: CASRLLPGTASYEQYF. DNA for the CDR3: TGCGCCAGCAGGTTACTGCCCGGGACTGCATCCTACGAGCAGTACTTC.

The chain links TRBV5-6 to TRBJ2-3; D perhaps matches TRBD1 (6 bases). The CDR3 is made up of 14 amino acids. The germline gives CDR1 SGHDT, CDR2 YYEEEE. Trimming cost V 4 bases and J 0 bases, with 9 bases left between them. CDR3 sequence reads: CASSGTLSTDTQYF. In DNA, the CDR3 is TGTGCCAGCAGCGGGACACTAAGCACAGATACGCAGTATTTT. Together with reference TRBV5-6 and TRBJ2-3, the CDR3 gives the full variable domain: DAGVTQSPTHLIKTRGQQVTLRCSPKSGHDTVSWYQQALGQGPQFIFQYYEEEERQRGNFPDRFSGHQFPNYSSELNVNALLLGDSALYLCASSGTLSTDTQYFGPGTRLTVL.

The chain joins TRBV7-2 to TRBJ1-4; perhaps TRBD1 as D (5 bases). Deletions cut 3 bases from V and 7 bases from J, with 12 bases between. The CDR3 spans 14 residues. Germline V gene sequence: CDR1 SGHTA, CDR2 FQGNSA. The CDR3 region is CASSLGRGGEKLFF. The CDR3 DNA reads as TGTGCCAGCAGCTTGGGGCGCGGGGGTGAAAAACTGTTTTTT.